These T cell receptor beta chains were read from a single sample in a study of human T cells and chemical hapten exposure. TCRdb re-called the RACE reads through MiXCR, storing one row per CDR3 protein. Among around 300,000 distinct CDR3 sequences listed, around 5% were seen once. The sample here was whole blood, taken in connection with sensitization to the hapten diphenylcyclopropenone (DPC). The receptor set was obtained from a woman aged 18-29 years with alopecia areata. Some clones in this sample may be carry-over from other donors' samples. The CDR3 runs from the conserved cysteine through the conserved F or W. D genes are given only for firm matches. Size tells how often a clone was seen (once, few, many) or the class of an expanded clone, and some rows leave it out.

v_gene: TRBV24-1; d_gene: TRBD2; j_gene: TRBJ2-1; abundance: NA; CDR3nt: TGTGCCACCAAGCATACCGGGACTAGCGGGTATAGTGAGCAGTTCTTC; CDR3aa: CATKHTGTSGYSEQFF
v_gene: TRBV5-1; d_gene: NA; j_gene: TRBJ1-4; abundance: few; CDR3nt: TGCGCCAGCAGCCCCCGAGCGGTAGATGCAACTAATGAAAAACTGTTTTTT; CDR3aa: CASSPRAVDATNEKLFF
v_gene: TRBV5-1; d_gene: NA; j_gene: TRBJ2-4; abundance: few; CDR3nt: TGCGCCAGCAGCTTGGAATCGCCAAACATTCAGTACTTC; CDR3aa: CASSLESPNIQYF
v_gene: TRBV14; d_gene: NA; j_gene: TRBJ2-7; abundance: NA; CDR3nt: TGTGCCAGCAGCCAAGACAGGGAATACGAGCAGTACTTC; CDR3aa: CASSQDREYEQYF
v_gene: TRBV18; d_gene: TRBD2; j_gene: TRBJ2-3; abundance: NA; CDR3nt: TGTGCCAGCTCACTGGTCGCTGGACTAGCGGGTGCAGATACGCAGTATTTT; CDR3aa: CASSLVAGLAGADTQYF
v_gene: TRBV6-1; d_gene: NA; j_gene: TRBJ1-1; abundance: many; CDR3nt: TGTGCCAGCAAGTCAGGGGTACGGGCTGAAGCTTTCTTT; CDR3aa: CASKSGVRAEAFF
v_gene: TRBV5-6; d_gene: NA; j_gene: TRBJ2-3; abundance: NA; CDR3nt: TGTGCCAGCAGCGGGCGAGGCACAGATACGCAGTATTTT; CDR3aa: CASSGRGTDTQYF
v_gene: TRBV5-5; d_gene: NA; j_gene: TRBJ2-7; abundance: few; CDR3nt: TGTGCCAGCAGCTTGGAAGGTTGGCCAGGGGCCTACGAGCAGTACTTC; CDR3aa: CASSLEGWPGAYEQYF
v_gene: TRBV24-1; d_gene: NA; j_gene: TRBJ2-3; abundance: few; CDR3nt: TGTGCCACCAGTGATCCTACCACAGATACGCAGTATTTT; CDR3aa: CATSDPTTDTQYF
v_gene: TRBV6-5; d_gene: NA; j_gene: TRBJ2-7; abundance: NA; CDR3nt: TGTGCCAGCAGTCCTGGGGTACGCGAGCAGTACTTC; CDR3aa: CASSPGVREQYF
v_gene: TRBV19; d_gene: NA; j_gene: TRBJ1-1; abundance: few; CDR3nt: TGTGCCAGTAGTGTCAGGGAGGACACTGAAGCTTTCTTT; CDR3aa: CASSVREDTEAFF
v_gene: TRBV15; d_gene: NA; j_gene: TRBJ1-5; abundance: NA; CDR3nt: TGTGCCACCAGCAGAGGCGAGGGGCGCGGGCAGCCCCAGCATTTT; CDR3aa: CATSRGEGRGQPQHF
v_gene: TRBV9; d_gene: TRBD1; j_gene: TRBJ1-3; abundance: NA; CDR3nt: TGTGCCAGCAGCCCCCGGGACAGCTATGAGGTGCGCCTCCGTGGAAACACCATATATTTT; CDR3aa: CASSPRDSYEVRLRGNTIYF
v_gene: TRBV6-4; d_gene: NA; j_gene: TRBJ2-2; abundance: NA; CDR3nt: TGTGCCAGCAGTGACGGAACAGCTAACACCGGGGAGCTGTTTTTT; CDR3aa: CASSDGTANTGELFF
v_gene: TRBV7-7; d_gene: TRBD1; j_gene: TRBJ2-3; abundance: few; CDR3nt: TGTGCTAGCATATCCTTAGCCCCGGGACAGGTTCCGTTACCCTCAAGGGATACGCAGTATTTT; CDR3aa: CASISLAPGQVPLPSRDTQYF
v_gene: TRBV20-1; d_gene: NA; j_gene: TRBJ1-1; abundance: many; CDR3nt: TGCAGTGCGGCCCAAACTGAAGCTTTCTTT; CDR3aa: CSAAQTEAFF
v_gene: TRBV4-2; d_gene: NA; j_gene: TRBJ1-4; abundance: many; CDR3nt: TGTGCCAGCAGCCAAGACCTGAAAGTCACCCGGGGGCGAGGTGAAAAACTGTTTTTT; CDR3aa: CASSQDLKVTRGRGEKLFF
v_gene: TRBV29-1; d_gene: NA; j_gene: TRBJ2-5; abundance: many; CDR3nt: TGCAGCGTCTCCCTTTCACCCCGGGGAGAGACCCAGTACTTC; CDR3aa: CSVSLSPRGETQYF
v_gene: TRBV3-1; d_gene: TRBD2; j_gene: TRBJ2-3; abundance: many; CDR3nt: TGTGCCAGCAGCCAAGATCCGGGACTAGCGAAGGAAGATACGCAGTATTTT; CDR3aa: CASSQDPGLAKEDTQYF
v_gene: TRBV20-1; d_gene: NA; j_gene: TRBJ2-7; abundance: few; CDR3nt: TGCAGTGCTAGAGGCAATGCCTACGAGCAGTACTTC; CDR3aa: CSARGNAYEQYF
v_gene: TRBV6-5; d_gene: NA; j_gene: TRBJ2-3; abundance: many; CDR3nt: TGTGCCAGCAGCCGAACGGCGCGAGATACGCAGTATTTT; CDR3aa: CASSRTARDTQYF
v_gene: TRBV29-1; d_gene: NA; j_gene: TRBJ2-1; abundance: many; CDR3nt: TGCAGCGTTGGATCTCGGGAGCAGTTCTTC; CDR3aa: CSVGSREQFF
v_gene: TRBV6-5; d_gene: TRBD1; j_gene: TRBJ2-7; abundance: many; CDR3nt: TGTGCCAGCAGGGAGACAGGGGGCTCGCGGGAGCAGTACTTC; CDR3aa: CASRETGGSREQYF
v_gene: TRBV7-2; d_gene: NA; j_gene: TRBJ2-3; abundance: many; CDR3nt: TGTGCCAGCAGCTCACAAACAGATACGCAGTATTTT; CDR3aa: CASSSQTDTQYF
v_gene: TRBV3-1; d_gene: TRBD2; j_gene: TRBJ2-3; abundance: NA; CDR3nt: TGTGCCAGCAGCGGGGGGGACGGAGATACGCAGTATTTT; CDR3aa: CASSGGDGDTQYF
v_gene: TRBV3-1; d_gene: NA; j_gene: TRBJ2-2; abundance: many; CDR3nt: TGTGCCAGCAGCCAAGATAGCAGCGGGGGGGAGCTGTTTTTT; CDR3aa: CASSQDSSGGELFF
v_gene: TRBV15; d_gene: TRBD2; j_gene: TRBJ2-1; abundance: few; CDR3nt: TGTGCCACCAGCAGATCAGCGGGGGGGACCTACAATGAGCAGTTCTTC; CDR3aa: CATSRSAGGTYNEQFF
v_gene: TRBV10-3; d_gene: TRBD2; j_gene: TRBJ2-3; abundance: few; CDR3nt: TGTGCCATCGGGAAGACGGGGGAGGGGACAGATACGCAGTATTTT; CDR3aa: CAIGKTGEGTDTQYF
v_gene: TRBV7-2; d_gene: NA; j_gene: TRBJ1-3; abundance: many; CDR3nt: TGTGCCAGCAGCTTTTCGTTTGTCGGAGGAAACACCATATATTTT; CDR3aa: CASSFSFVGGNTIYF
v_gene: TRBV18; d_gene: NA; j_gene: TRBJ1-1; abundance: NA; CDR3nt: TGTGCCAGCTCACCGTTGGCAGAATTGAACACTGAAGCTTTCTTT; CDR3aa: CASSPLAELNTEAFF
v_gene: TRBV7-9; d_gene: TRBD1; j_gene: TRBJ1-1; abundance: few; CDR3nt: TGTGCCAGCAGCCAGGATCCGGGACAGGGTGCGACTGAAGCTTTCTTT; CDR3aa: CASSQDPGQGATEAFF